This T cell receptor beta chain was recovered during a study of OX40 agonist ivuxolimab in advanced cancers. The CDR3 is made up of 14 amino acids. Germline CDR1 reads LNHDA; CDR2 reads SQIVND (reference sequence). V was pared by 6 bases and J by 5 bases, with 7 bases of the junction left unmatched. This clone was found once. Assay: immunoSEQ multiplex PCR; the TCRdb copy retains only in-frame clones and omits some. Here the sample spans 55,000 to 90,000 clones, roughly 80% being singletons. The sample here was CD4+ or CD8+ T cells sorted from blood, taken in a trial of the OX40 agonist ivuxolimab. J is TRBJ1-5 and V is TRBV19; the match to TRBD1 covers 7 bases. This clonotype was sampled from an adult with an advanced solid tumor such as melanoma, head and neck, liver or kidney cancer. The CDR3 sequence is CASSTTGPHQPQHF. The CDR3 DNA reads as TGTGCCAGTAGCACGACAGGGCCCCATCAGCCCCAGCATTTT.